This entry concerns a single TCR beta chain. Authors' analysis steps: Amplification from reference gene primers served as the basis for estimated nucleated cell counts. The protocol was immunoSEQ multiplex PCR, while the TCRdb copy is restricted to in-frame clones and leaves out a portion. That table gives V, J and clone size, and the DNA gave D and trimming. The sample comprises about 210,000 clones, 86% of which are singletons, and 5.6% rests with the top ten. Ages ranged from about 18 to 89 years, with residence in about two dozen US areas. Cohort assignment relied on participant-reported clinical history. This record belongs to a study of blood T cell repertoires in COVID-19. Across the whole study: The analysed material was cDNA or gDNA that came from T cells, B-cell-depleted T cells, or PBMCs.

Sequencing was performed on PBMCs or T cells enriched from blood (not recorded which). This clonotype was sampled from a man in his forties with acute COVID-19.

For the CDR3, the DNA is TGTGCCAGCAGTGACATATATCAGCCCCAGCATTTT. Amino acid sequence: CASSDIYQPQHF. The rearrangement joins TRBV6-2 or TRBV6-3 to TRBJ1-5, with D unclear. The V end was cut by 5 bases, the J end by 5 bases, with 7 bases between. The germline CDR1 and CDR2 sequences are MNHEY and SVGEGT. The CDR3 has 12 residues.